The 5 T cell receptor beta chains given below trace back to one sample, sequenced in a study of T cell responses to AZD1222 COVID-19 vaccine. Clones were read by immunoSEQ multiplex PCR, and TCRdb kept only the in-frame ones, dropping some. The repertoire consists of around 120,000 clones, with around 90% occurring once and the leading ten covering 1% to 1.3%. Specimen: peripheral blood, collected 28 days after the second AZD1222 dose. All receptors come from an adult who received the AZD1222 COVID-19 vaccine.

The sample holds one count of this clone. The rearrangement joins TRBV23-1 to TRBJ1-4, with D tentatively TRBD1 (5 bases). TRBV23-1 qualifies as an ORF whose function is uncertain. The germline V and J ends were trimmed by 0 bases and 2 bases, with 10 bases remaining between them. CDR3 length: 16 residues. CDR3 amino acids: CASSQSKGFTNEKLFF. The CDR3 DNA sequence: TGCGCCAGCAGTCAATCGAAGGGGTTTACTAATGAAAAACTGTTTTTT.

J is TRBJ2-2 and V is TRBV18; D unclear. Germline loops: CDR1 KGHSH, CDR2 LQKENI. The CDR3 is 14 residues long. V was trimmed by 0 bases and J by 0 bases, leaving 2 bases between them. The CDR3 bases are TGTGCCAGCTCACCACCCACGAACACCGGGGAGCTGTTTTTT. It yields the protein CASSPPTNTGELFF.

The chain employs TRBV7-2 and TRBJ2-3; D remains unclear. V lost 1 base to trimming and J lost 0 bases, with 5 bases between them. This CDR3 contains 14 residues. Germline V gives CDR1 SGHTA, CDR2 FQGNSA. Written as DNA, the CDR3 is TGTGCCAGCAGCTTAGGTCAGAGCACAGATACGCAGTATTTT. It translates to CASSLGQSTDTQYF. Full variable domain (rest looked up from reference TRBV7-2 and TRBJ2-3): GAGVSQSPSNKVTEKGKDVELRCDPISGHTALYWYRQSLGQGLEFLIYFQGNSAPDKSGLPSDRFSAERTGGSVSTLTIQRTQQEDSAVYLCASSLGQSTDTQYFGPGTRLTVL.

The chain carries TRBV11-2 and TRBJ2-1; possible D gene TRBD2, 6 bases. The CDR3 consists of 16 residues. V was cut by 0 bases and J by 7 bases, with 16 bases left in between. The germline V gene encodes CDR1 SGHAT and CDR2 FQNNGV. The CDR3 nucleotides are TGTGCCAGCAGCTTAGATTACCCGGGAGTAGGGAATGAGCAGTTCTTC. Translating it yields CASSLDYPGVGNEQFF.

The DNA of the CDR3 is TGTGCCTGGAGGACCGGGACAGGGAACACTGAAGCTTTCTTT. This translates into CAWRTGTGNTEAFF. The rearrangement uses TRBV30 and TRBJ1-1; 8 nucleotides align to TRBD1. The CDR3 is made up of 14 amino acids. The V segment lost 3 bases and the J segment 1 base; nucleotides outside the gene matches: 4. The germline gives CDR1 GTSNPN, CDR2 SVGIG (reference sequence). The full variable domain, rest sourced from reference TRBV30 and TRBJ1-1, is SQTIHQWPATLVQPVGSPLSLECTVEGTSNPNLYWYRQAAGRGLQLLFYSVGIGQISSEVPQNLSASRPQDRQFILSSKKLLLSDSGFYLCAWRTGTGNTEAFFGQGTRLTVV.